This record covers a single T cell receptor (beta chain). Its antigen remains unidentified. Data came from immunoSEQ multiplex PCR; TCRdb stores just in-frame clones and leaves some out. The data show about 72,000 clones, around 85% seen once. The data are from a study of early stage breast cancer tumors. Study summary: About 70% of the 16 invasive tumors were ER+, PR+ and HER2-. Findings and limits, study-wide: Unsorted bulk genomic DNA sequencing lacked pairing and functional marker data.

The CDR3 has 12 residues. The V and J ends lost 4 bases and 3 bases respectively, with 8 bases between them. Germline values: CDR1 SGHDT, CDR2 YYEEEE. The rearrangement uses TRBV5-6 and TRBJ2-7; D is ambiguous. This receptor was identified in a person aged 60 to 70 with breast cancer. The specimen was blood. The CDR3 spells CASSLTIYEQYF. The CDR3 nucleotides are TGTGCCAGCAGCCTGACAATCTACGAGCAGTACTTC.